The 4 T cell receptor beta chains reported below all come from one sample, sequenced in a study of T cell repertoires in cytomegalovirus infection. Their specific antigens are unknown. In TCRdb, the reads were re-called with MiXCR into one record per CDR3 protein. Of approximately 910,000 distinct CDR3 sequences in the sample, around 31% were seen once. Sequenced here: cultured CD8+ T cells from PBMCs, sampled from culture after CMV antigen stimulation. The receptors originated from a human donor in good health (CMV status not recorded). Some clones in this sample may be carry-over from other donors' samples.

This chain links TRBV9 with TRBJ2-2; 11 bases align to TRBD2. Unmatched junction bases numbered 3, after V lost 3 bases and J lost 2 bases. CDR1 is SGDLS and CDR2 is YYNGEE in the germline V gene. CDR3 size: 16 residues. CDR3 protein: CASSGLAGINTGELFF. In nucleotides, the CDR3 is TGTGCCAGCAGCGGACTAGCGGGGATAAACACCGGGGAGCTGTTTTTT.

This chain's CDR3 is CASSEGHYKITEAFF. The CDR3 nucleotides are TGTGCCAGCAGTGAGGGACACTATAAAATCACTGAAGCTTTCTTT. This chain connects TRBV2 to TRBJ1-1, with D perhaps TRBD1 (6 bases). There are 15 residues in the CDR3. Germline V gives CDR1 SNHLY, CDR2 FYNNEI. Trimming took off 3 bases at V and 4 bases at J, with 15 bases between the two ends.

The chain joins TRBV4-3 to TRBJ2-5; D call uncertain. The CDR3 loop spans 14 amino acids. V was pared by 1 base and J by 5 bases, with 11 bases between. Germline V CDR1 and CDR2: LGHNA, YSLEER. The CDR3 DNA sequence: TGCGCCAGCAGCCAAGTGGCCAATGGGGAGACCCAGTACTTC. Translation gives CASSQVANGETQYF.

This clonotype was observed a handful of times. The J gene is TRBJ1-1, the V gene TRBV19, with D hard to call. The CDR3 is made up of 15 amino acids. Germline V gene data show CDR1 as LNHDA and CDR2 as SQIVND (reference sequence). V lost 2 bases and J lost 0, with 10 bases in between. CDR3 residues: CASSISSGLNTEAFF. The CDR3 nucleotides read TGTGCCAGTAGTATATCTTCCGGGTTGAACACTGAAGCTTTCTTT. Together with reference TRBV19 and TRBJ1-1, the CDR3 gives the full variable domain: DGGITQSPKYLFRKEGQNVTLSCEQNLNHDAMYWYRQDPGQGLRLIYYSQIVNDFQKGDIAEGYSVSREKKESFPLTVTSAQKNPTAFYLCASSISSGLNTEAFFGQGTRLTVV.